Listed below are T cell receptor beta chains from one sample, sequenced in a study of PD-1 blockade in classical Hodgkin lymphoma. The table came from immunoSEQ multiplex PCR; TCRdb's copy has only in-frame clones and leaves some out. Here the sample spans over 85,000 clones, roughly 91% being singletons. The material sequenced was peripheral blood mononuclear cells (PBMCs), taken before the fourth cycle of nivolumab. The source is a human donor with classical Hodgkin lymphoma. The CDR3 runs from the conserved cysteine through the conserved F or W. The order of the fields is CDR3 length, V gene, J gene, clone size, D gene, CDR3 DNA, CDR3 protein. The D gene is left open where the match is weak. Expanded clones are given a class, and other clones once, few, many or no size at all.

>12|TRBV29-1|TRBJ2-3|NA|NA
TGCAGCGTTGGGACAGTAGGCGGTACGCAGTATTTT
CSVGTVGGTQYF
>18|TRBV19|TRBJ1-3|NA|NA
TGTGCCAGCAATATGAGGGCAGGGAGAAGTCTTTCTGGAAACACCATATATTTT
CASNMRAGRSLSGNTIYF
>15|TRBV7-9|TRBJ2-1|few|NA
TGTGCCAGCAGCTTATGGAAGGGGCATTCCAATGAGCAGTTCTTC
CASSLWKGHSNEQFF
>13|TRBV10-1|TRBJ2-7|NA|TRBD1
TGCGCCAGCAGCCGGGACAGGGAGAATAAGCAGTACTTC
CASSRDRENKQYF
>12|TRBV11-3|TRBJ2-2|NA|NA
TGTGCCAGCAGCTTAGTGAGGGGGGAGCTGTTTTTT
CASSLVRGELFF
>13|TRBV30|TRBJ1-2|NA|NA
TGTGCCTGGAAGTTGGGGGGGAACTATGGCTACACCTTC
CAWKLGGNYGYTF
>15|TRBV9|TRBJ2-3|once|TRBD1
TGTGCCAGCAGCGTAGCAGGGGGCTCCACAGATACGCAGTATTTT
CASSVAGGSTDTQYF
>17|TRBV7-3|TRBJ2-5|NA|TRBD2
TGTGCCAGCAGCTTAACCTCTCTGGCTAGCGGGATGGAGACCCAGTACTTC
CASSLTSLASGMETQYF
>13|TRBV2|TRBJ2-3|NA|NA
TGTGCCAGCAGGGGGGGCCGAAAAGATACGCAGTATTTT
CASRGGRKDTQYF
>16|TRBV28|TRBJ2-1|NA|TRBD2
TGTGCCAGCAGTTTAGGACTAGCGGGCCTCTACAATGAGCAGTTCTTC
CASSLGLAGLYNEQFF
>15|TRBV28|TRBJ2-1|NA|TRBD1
TGTGCCAGCAGCACTAGGGACAGAAACTACAATGAGCAGTTCTTC
CASSTRDRNYNEQFF
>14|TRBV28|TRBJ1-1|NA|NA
TGTGCCAGCAGTATGGAGGAGGGGTGGCCTGAAGCTTTCTTT
CASSMEEGWPEAFF
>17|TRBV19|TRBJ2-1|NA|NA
TGTGCCAGTAGCCCGCCCCTCGGTAGCCTAATATACAATGAGCAGTTCTTC
CASSPPLGSLIYNEQFF
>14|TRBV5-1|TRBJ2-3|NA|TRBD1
TGCGCCAGCAGTCGGGACAGGAGCACAGATACGCAGTATTTT
CASSRDRSTDTQYF
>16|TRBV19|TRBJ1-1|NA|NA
TGTGCCAGTACCTCCCGGGGGGAGTTAGGGAACACTGAAGCTTTCTTT
CASTSRGELGNTEAFF
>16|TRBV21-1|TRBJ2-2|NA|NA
TGTGCCAGCACAACGGCGGGAGCCCGGGACACCGGGGAGCTGTTTTTT
CASTTAGARDTGELFF
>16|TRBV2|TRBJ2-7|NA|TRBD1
TGTGCCAGCAGTGAAGGGACAGGGTATGCCCAATACGAGCAGTACTTC
CASSEGTGYAQYEQYF
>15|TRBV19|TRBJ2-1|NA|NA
TGTGCCAGTAGTTATCTCGGAGACCTCTACAATGAGCAGTTCTTC
CASSYLGDLYNEQFF
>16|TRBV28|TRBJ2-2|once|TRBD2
TGTGCCAGCAGCCCCGGGACTAGTACATTCGTCGGGGAGCTGTTTTTT
CASSPGTSTFVGELFF
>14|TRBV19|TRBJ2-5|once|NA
TGTGCCAGTAGTATCGGGGACCCTCAAGAGACCCAGTACTTC
CASSIGDPQETQYF
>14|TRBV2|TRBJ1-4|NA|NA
TGTGCCAGCAGTGAGCCGGGCCAGGGGGAAAAACTGTTTTTT
CASSEPGQGEKLFF
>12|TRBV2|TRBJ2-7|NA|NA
TGTGCCAGAGGACTGGCCTCCTACGAGCAGTACTTC
CARGLASYEQYF
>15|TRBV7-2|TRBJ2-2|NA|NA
TGTGCCAGCAGCTTAAACCGCGGTTACACCGGGGAGCTGTTTTTT
CASSLNRGYTGELFF
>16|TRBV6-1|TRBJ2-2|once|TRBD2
TGTGCCAGCAGTGAAGGGCGGGGGTCCTACACCGGGGAGCTGTTTTTT
CASSEGRGSYTGELFF
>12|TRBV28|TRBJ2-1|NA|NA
TGTGCCACCTCCTCGTCCCCCAATGAGCAGTTCTTC
CATSSSPNEQFF
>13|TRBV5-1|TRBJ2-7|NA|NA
TGCGCCAGCAGCTTGGCCAGCTCCTACGAGCAGTACTTC
CASSLASSYEQYF
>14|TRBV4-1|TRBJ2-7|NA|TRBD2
TGCGCCAGCAGCCAAGGTGCTAGCGGGAGTGGGCAGTACTTC
CASSQGASGSGQYF
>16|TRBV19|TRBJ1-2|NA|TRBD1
TGTGCCAGTAGTCCCTCGACAGGGGGCGAAAGCTATGGCTACACCTTC
CASSPSTGGESYGYTF
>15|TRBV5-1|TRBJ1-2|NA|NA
TGCGCCAGCAGCTCGTCCGGCGGGGTTGTCTATGGCTACACCTTC
CASSSSGGVVYGYTF
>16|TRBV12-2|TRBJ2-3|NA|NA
TGTGCAAGTCGCCGAAAGACTAGCGGGCACCCAGATACGCAGTATTTT
CASRRKTSGHPDTQYF
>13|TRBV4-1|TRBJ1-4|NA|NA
TGCGCCAGCAGCCAACAAGTGAACGAAAAACTGTTTTTT
CASSQQVNEKLFF
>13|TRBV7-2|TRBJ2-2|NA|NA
TGTGCCAGCAGCTTAGTGGGCCCCGGGGAGCTGTTTTTT
CASSLVGPGELFF
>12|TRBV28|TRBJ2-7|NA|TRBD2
TGTGCCAGCAGTTCACTTAGCGGGAGTGGGTACTTC
CASSSLSGSGYF
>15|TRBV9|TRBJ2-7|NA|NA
TGTGCCAGCAGTGACCCACCAACAGGGACCTACGAGCAGTACTTC
CASSDPPTGTYEQYF
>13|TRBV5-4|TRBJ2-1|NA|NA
TGTGCCAGCAGCCCTCGCGGATACAATGAGCAGTTCTTC
CASSPRGYNEQFF
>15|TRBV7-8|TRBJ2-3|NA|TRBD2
TGTGCCAGCAGCCAGAGACTAGCGGGCACAGATACGCAGTATTTT
CASSQRLAGTDTQYF
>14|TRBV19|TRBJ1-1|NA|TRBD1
TGTGCCAGTAGGACAGGGAATCCGAACACTGAAGCTTTCTTT
CASRTGNPNTEAFF
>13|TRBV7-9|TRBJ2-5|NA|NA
TGTGCCAGCAGCTTAGCAGGGGGGGAGACCCAGTACTTC
CASSLAGGETQYF
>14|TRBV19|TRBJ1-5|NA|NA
TGTGCCAGTAGTATAGTGGGGACCGGGCAGCCCCAGCATTTT
CASSIVGTGQPQHF
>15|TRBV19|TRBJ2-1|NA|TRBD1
TGTGCCAGTAGTTTGACAGGGAGAAAAGGCAATGAGCAGTTCTTC
CASSLTGRKGNEQFF
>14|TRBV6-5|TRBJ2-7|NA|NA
TGTGCCAGCAGTAATCCGGAGGGTAGCCGCGAGCAGTACTTC
CASSNPEGSREQYF
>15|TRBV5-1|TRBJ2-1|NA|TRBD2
TGCGCCAGCAGCGGGTGGTCTAGCGGGGGTAATGAGCAGTTCTTC
CASSGWSSGGNEQFF
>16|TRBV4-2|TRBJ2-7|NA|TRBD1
TGTGCCAGCAGCCCAGACCCGACAGGGGCAGGGTACGAGCAGTACTTC
CASSPDPTGAGYEQYF
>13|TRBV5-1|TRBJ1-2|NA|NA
TGCGCTAGCGGGGACACGACTAACTATGGCTACACCTTC
CASGDTTNYGYTF
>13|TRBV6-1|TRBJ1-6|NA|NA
TGTGCCAGCAGCGTTGTTAAGGCCGACCCCCTCCACTTT
CASSVVKADPLHF
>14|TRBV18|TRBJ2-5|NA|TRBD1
TGTGCCAGCTCGCCCGACAGGGATCGCGGGACCCAGTACTTC
CASSPDRDRGTQYF
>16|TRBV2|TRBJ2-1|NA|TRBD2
TGTGCCAGCAGTGGCCGGACTAGCGGGTTGTACAATGAGCAGTTCTTC
CASSGRTSGLYNEQFF
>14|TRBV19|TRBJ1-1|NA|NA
TGTGCCAGTAGTATAGATCGTCGGGGCACTGAAGCTTTCTTT
CASSIDRRGTEAFF
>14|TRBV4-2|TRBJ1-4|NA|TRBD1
TGTGCCAGCAGCCAAGGACAGGGAGGGGAAAAACTGTTTTTT
CASSQGQGGEKLFF
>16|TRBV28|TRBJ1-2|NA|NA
TGTGCCAGCAGTTCCCTCCGTGTAGGCAATAACTATGGCTACACCTTC
CASSSLRVGNNYGYTF
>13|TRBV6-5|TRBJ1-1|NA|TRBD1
TGTGCCAGCACCGCAGACAGGGGAACTGAAGCTTTCTTT
CASTADRGTEAFF